This TCR beta chain was documented in a study of blood T cell repertoires in COVID-19. At the level of the study: Acute-phase and convalescent COVID-19 samples originated in the United States, Italy and Spain. T cells, B-cell-depleted T cells, or PBMCs provided the cDNA or gDNA that served as material.

In the original processing: Counts of nucleated cells, estimated from reference gene primer amplification, were obtained. Generated by immunoSEQ multiplex PCR, the TCRdb table keeps only in-frame clones and is missing some. V and J calls and clone size come straight from that table; D and trimming were deduced from the DNA. This table holds 70,000 to 100,000 clones, around 80% found once. This clone has a handful of counts. CDR3 length equals 14 residues. V was clipped by 3 bases and J by 6 bases, with 12 bases between them. Germline V gene sequence: CDR1 SNHLY, CDR2 FYNNEI. This TCR was sampled from an elderly woman with acute or convalescent COVID-19. The rearrangement uses TRBV2 and TRBJ1-5, with a weak D call TRBD1 (6 bases). The sequencing sample was made of peripheral blood. CDR3: CASSDRGATQPQHF. The CDR3 bases are TGTGCCAGCAGTGACAGGGGAGCTACTCAGCCCCAGCATTTT.